Given below is one T cell receptor beta chain in context. Original data processing: The assay estimated nucleated cells by amplifying reference gene primers. Assay used: immunoSEQ multiplex PCR; TCRdb lists only in-frame clones, some missing. V and J calls and clone size are those listed in that table; D and trimming were worked out from the DNA. The sample carries 160,000 or so clones, about 88% recorded once. CDR3 length: 16 amino acids. CDR1 and CDR2 from the germline V gene are SGHAT and FQNNGV. The V gene end was trimmed by 1 base and the J gene end by 6 bases; junction bases not matched to a gene: 9. This record belongs to a study of blood T cell repertoires in COVID-19. Study at large: Sites across the United States, Italy and Spain contributed samples from acute and convalescent COVID-19. The analysed material was cDNA or gDNA that came from T cells, B-cell-depleted T cells, or PBMCs.

What was sequenced was peripheral blood. The chain carries TRBV11-2 and TRBJ2-3; TRBD2 aligns across 8 bases. The sequence derives from a woman between 50 and 59 years old with COVID-19, enrolled during active disease. The CDR3 is CASSLGTSPGSDTQYF. CDR3 coding DNA: TGTGCCAGCAGCTTAGGGACTAGCCCGGGGTCTGATACGCAGTATTTT.